Listed below are T cell receptor beta chains from one sample, sequenced in a study of CD8+ T cells in alopecia areata. The protocol was immunoSEQ multiplex PCR, while the TCRdb copy is restricted to in-frame clones and leaves out a portion. The profile shows 150,000 to 200,000 clones, around 57% of them singletons. The material sequenced was CD4+ T cells sorted from blood. The receptor set was obtained from a human donor in good health. Both conserved end residues are part of each CDR3. The D gene is left open where the match is weak. Clone sizes are given selectively: once, few, many, or a class where the clone is expanded.

d_gene,abundance,v_gene,j_gene,CDR3nt,CDR3aa
NA,NA,TRBV29-1,TRBJ1-2,TGCAGCGTTGTAGGTGGAGGCGGGGGCTACACCTTC,CSVVGGGGGYTF
NA,few,TRBV5-4,TRBJ2-1,TGTGCCAGCACGCGGAGCGCGACAGGCGATGAGCAGTTCTTC,CASTRSATGDEQFF
TRBD1,NA,TRBV30,TRBJ2-7,TGTGCCTGGAGAGGGGGCCTGCGGGAGCAGTACTTC,CAWRGGLREQYF
TRBD2,NA,TRBV5-5,TRBJ2-1,TGTGCCAGCTCCGGACTAGCGCATGGCAATGAGCAGTTCTTC,CASSGLAHGNEQFF
NA,many,TRBV11-1,TRBJ2-1,TGTGCCAGCAGCCCAGGACTATACAATGAGCAGTTCTTC,CASSPGLYNEQFF
TRBD1,NA,TRBV12-5,TRBJ1-5,TGTGCTAGTGGCCCAGGACAGGGCAATCAGCCCCAGCATTTT,CASGPGQGNQPQHF
NA,NA,TRBV29-1,TRBJ2-1,TGCAGCGTGATCCAGGGGCTAGCGGACCACAATGAGCAGTTCTTC,CSVIQGLADHNEQFF
NA,NA,TRBV2,TRBJ2-3,TGTGCCAGCAGTGGTCTAACGAGAACAGATACGCAGTATTTT,CASSGLTRTDTQYF
NA,NA,TRBV30,TRBJ2-2,TGTGCCTTTGACCAGAACACCGGGGAGCTGTTTTTT,CAFDQNTGELFF
TRBD1,few,TRBV30,TRBJ1-5,TGTGCCAGTGACAGGGGGCAAGGCCAGCCCCAGCATTTT,CASDRGQGQPQHF
TRBD1,NA,TRBV18,TRBJ1-2,TGTGCCAGCTCACGGGACAGGGAGGCCTATGGCTACACCTTC,CASSRDREAYGYTF
NA,few,TRBV6-8,TRBJ2-5,TGTGCCAGCAACTTCGGAGAGACCCAGTACTTC,CASNFGETQYF
NA,once,TRBV25-1,TRBJ2-7,TGTGCCACCTCGGACAATGTGGGATACGAGCAGTACTTC,CATSDNVGYEQYF
NA,NA,TRBV19,TRBJ1-2,TGTGCGTCATCGCGGGGGCGGAACTATGGCTACACCTTC,CASSRGRNYGYTF
NA,NA,TRBV7-9,TRBJ2-5,TGTGCCAGTAACCGGCCAGGGACGGGGCAAGAGACCCAGTACTTC,CASNRPGTGQETQYF
NA,NA,TRBV30,TRBJ2-2,TGTGCCTGGAGTGGGCATCGGGGTTGGTCCGGGGAGCTGTTTTTT,CAWSGHRGWSGELFF
NA,NA,TRBV27,TRBJ1-1,TGTGCCAGCAGTTCGACCTTGAACACTGAAGCTTTCTTT,CASSSTLNTEAFF
NA,few,TRBV5-6,TRBJ1-1,TGTGCCAGCAGCTTAGGAGAGGTAGGAACTGAAGCTTTCTTT,CASSLGEVGTEAFF
NA,NA,TRBV25-1,TRBJ2-7,TGTGCCAGCAGTGCCTACGAGCAGTACTTC,CASSAYEQYF
NA,NA,TRBV18,TRBJ2-1,TGTGCCAGCTCACCACTGGGGAACAATGAGCAGTTCTTC,CASSPLGNNEQFF
NA,many,TRBV7-9,TRBJ2-5,TGTGCCAGCAGCCTCTGGGGACGCCACGGAGGGACCCAGTACTTC,CASSLWGRHGGTQYF
NA,NA,TRBV21-1,TRBJ2-2,TGTGCCAGCAGGCCGGGACAGGCGTTAGTCGGGGAGCTGTTTTTT,CASRPGQALVGELFF
NA,NA,TRBV29-1,TRBJ2-5,TGCAGCGCCCTCGCAGGGGCGGAGACCCAGTACTTC,CSALAGAETQYF
NA,NA,TRBV15,TRBJ1-3,TGTGCCACCAGCAGAGCCGATCCTGGAAACACCATATATTTT,CATSRADPGNTIYF
TRBD1,NA,TRBV30,TRBJ1-4,TGTGCCTGGAGTAAACCAGGGGGTCCTAAGGAAAAACTGTTTTTT,CAWSKPGGPKEKLFF
NA,NA,TRBV7-2,TRBJ1-5,TGTGCCAGCAGCCAGGGGCAGTTCAATCAGCCCCAGCATTTT,CASSQGQFNQPQHF
NA,NA,TRBV20-1,TRBJ1-5,TGCAGTGCTAGTGGGGATCAGCCCCAGCATTTT,CSASGDQPQHF
NA,NA,TRBV11-2,TRBJ2-5,TGTGCCAGCAGCTTACGGTACCAAGAGACCCAGTACTTC,CASSLRYQETQYF
NA,NA,TRBV5-1,TRBJ2-5,TGCGCCAGCAGCTTGGAACTCCAGGTCGGGGAGACCCAGTACTTC,CASSLELQVGETQYF
NA,NA,TRBV27,TRBJ1-1,TGTGCCAGCAGTTTCGTGCGGAGAGCTTTCTTT,CASSFVRRAFF
NA,NA,TRBV11-2,TRBJ1-2,TGTGCCAGCAGCTTAGATTGGGAGAGGGGCGCGAGCAGCTACACCTTC,CASSLDWERGASSYTF
TRBD2,NA,TRBV9,TRBJ2-3,TGTGCCAGCAGCGTAGGGGGCGGAGCGGGAGCCACAGATACGCAGTATTTT,CASSVGGGAGATDTQYF
TRBD1,many,TRBV28,TRBJ1-2,TGTGCCAGCAGCCGGGCGGGACAGGACTATGGCTACACCTTC,CASSRAGQDYGYTF
TRBD2,NA,TRBV6-5,TRBJ2-7,TGTGCCAGCAGGACTAGCGCGAACTCCTACGAGCAGTACTTC,CASRTSANSYEQYF
NA,NA,TRBV6-6,TRBJ1-5,TGTGCCAGCAGTTTGTCGATGGGGAATCAGCCCCAGCATTTT,CASSLSMGNQPQHF
NA,once,TRBV5-6,TRBJ1-3,TGTGCCAGCAGCTGGGAAGGGGACCCCGCTGGAAACACCATATATTTT,CASSWEGDPAGNTIYF
TRBD1,NA,TRBV6-5,TRBJ2-7,TGTGCCAGTGCCGCTCGGGACAGGGGGCGCGAGCAGTACTTC,CASAARDRGREQYF
NA,once,TRBV29-1,TRBJ1-1,TGCAGCGTCGATATGGGGGGATGGTACACTGAAGCTTTCTTT,CSVDMGGWYTEAFF
NA,NA,TRBV5-1,TRBJ2-1,TGCGCCAGCAGCTTGGCCGGCAATGAGCAGTTCTTC,CASSLAGNEQFF
TRBD2,few,TRBV2,TRBJ2-5,TGTGCCAGCAGACCCGGACTAGCGGGAGAGGGGACCCAGTACTTC,CASRPGLAGEGTQYF
NA,few,TRBV7-9,TRBJ1-4,TGTGCCAGCAGCTTAGTTGCTGGTACAAATGAAAAACTGTTTTTT,CASSLVAGTNEKLFF
NA,NA,TRBV29-1,TRBJ2-1,TGCAGCGTTGCGGCTAGTCGCAATGAGCAGTTCTTC,CSVAASRNEQFF
TRBD1,NA,TRBV6-5,TRBJ1-1,TGTGCCAGCAGGCTGGACAGGGGGACTGAAGCTTTCTTT,CASRLDRGTEAFF
NA,NA,TRBV5-6,TRBJ1-2,TGTGCCAGCAGCTTGACGCCCGGAGGGAACTATGGCTACACCTTC,CASSLTPGGNYGYTF
TRBD1,NA,TRBV28,TRBJ1-3,TGTGCCAGCAGCCCGGGACAGATCTCTGGAAACACCATATATTTT,CASSPGQISGNTIYF
NA,NA,TRBV25-1,TRBJ1-2,TGTGCCAGCAGTGGGGGGGCTACTAATGGCTACACCTTC,CASSGGATNGYTF
TRBD2,NA,TRBV29-1,TRBJ2-2,TGCAGCGCAGCGAGGCAAGCGGGGGGCTTTCGGACCGGGGAGCTGTTTTTT,CSAARQAGGFRTGELFF
NA,NA,TRBV25-1,TRBJ2-5,TGTGCCAGCAGTCCTCGGGGCGGGGAGACCCAGTACTTC,CASSPRGGETQYF
TRBD2,few,TRBV19,TRBJ2-1,TGTGCCAGTAGGGGAGCGGGAGGGAGCCCCGGGTCCTACAATGAGCAGTTCTTC,CASRGAGGSPGSYNEQFF
NA,few,TRBV6-5,TRBJ2-4,TGTGCCAGCAGTTATGAACGGGGCCGTAGCATTCAGTACTTC,CASSYERGRSIQYF
NA,NA,TRBV4-1,TRBJ2-2,TGCGCCAGCAGCCAAACCCTTCCGAGGAGTGTAGGGGAGCTGTTTTTT,CASSQTLPRSVGELFF
NA,NA,TRBV5-6,TRBJ2-7,TGTGCCAGCAGCTTGGTTTCCTCCTACGAGCAGTACTTC,CASSLVSSYEQYF
NA,few,TRBV6-5,TRBJ2-4,TGTGCCAGCAGTTACTCGAGGGGGACCAAAAACATTCAGTACTTC,CASSYSRGTKNIQYF
NA,NA,TRBV25-1,TRBJ1-1,TGTGCCAGCAGTGAGCGAGGAGGGACTGAAGCTTTCTTT,CASSERGGTEAFF
NA,NA,TRBV29-1,TRBJ1-1,TGCAGCGGCGGAAACACTGAAGCTTTCTTT,CSGGNTEAFF
NA,NA,TRBV29-1,TRBJ1-1,TGCAGCGTTGAGGTGCGGCCTCAAGGGGACACTGAAGCTTTCTTT,CSVEVRPQGDTEAFF